Listed below are T cell receptor beta chains from one sample, sequenced in a study of regulatory T cells in long-lasting Graves disease. TCRdb redid the calling of the multiplex PCR reads with MiXCR, one entry per CDR3 protein. The sample carries approximately 540,000 distinct CDR3 sequences, about 11% recorded once. Another study also made use of these data, one on T cells in Graves' hyperthyroidism and ophthalmopathy.

The sequenced sample was peripheral blood mononuclear cells (PBMCs), obtained at new diagnosis, from a patient treated with antithyroid drugs. The receptors originated from a woman between 25 and 40 years old with Graves disease. CDR3s include the opening cysteine and the closing phenylalanine or tryptophan. Fields, in order: V gene, J gene, clone size, D gene, CDR3 DNA, CDR3 protein. A D gene is named only where the DNA matches it firmly. Size is omitted from some rows. Given values are once, few, many or a class for expanded clones.

v_call: TRBV29-1
j_call: TRBJ2-5
clone_size: NA
d_call: NA
cdr3_nt: TGCAGCGTTTCCCAGGGCCAAGAGACCCAGTACTTC
cdr3_aa: CSVSQGQETQYF

v_call: TRBV19
j_call: TRBJ2-1
clone_size: many
d_call: TRBD2
cdr3_nt: TGTGCCAGTAGTAGGACCGGGACTAGCGGGATTGGGGAGTTCTTC
cdr3_aa: CASSRTGTSGIGEFF

v_call: TRBV13
j_call: TRBJ1-2
clone_size: NA
d_call: NA
cdr3_nt: TGTGCCAGCAGCTTAGACAGTATGTATGGCTACACCTTC
cdr3_aa: CASSLDSMYGYTF

v_call: TRBV19
j_call: TRBJ1-4
clone_size: NA
d_call: NA
cdr3_nt: TGTGCCAGTAGTTTTGGGACTGATAATAATGAAAAACTGTTTTTT
cdr3_aa: CASSFGTDNNEKLFF

v_call: TRBV27
j_call: TRBJ2-5
clone_size: few
d_call: NA
cdr3_nt: TGTGCCAGCAGTTTAAGCGACAATTACCAAGAGACCCAGTACTTC
cdr3_aa: CASSLSDNYQETQYF

v_call: TRBV30
j_call: TRBJ2-2
clone_size: many
d_call: NA
cdr3_nt: TGTGCCTGGAGTGTTGGTCTGTTTAACACCGGGGAGCTGTTTTTT
cdr3_aa: CAWSVGLFNTGELFF

v_call: TRBV30
j_call: TRBJ2-6
clone_size: NA
d_call: NA
cdr3_nt: TGTGCCTGGAGTTATCCTTTCCGGGACTTCCTCTCTGGGGCCAACGTCCTGACTTTC
cdr3_aa: CAWSYPFRDFLSGANVLTF

v_call: TRBV15
j_call: TRBJ1-5
clone_size: many
d_call: NA
cdr3_nt: TGTGCCACCAGCAGAACAGTCAATAGCAATCAGCCCCAGCATTTT
cdr3_aa: CATSRTVNSNQPQHF

v_call: TRBV28
j_call: TRBJ2-1
clone_size: few
d_call: NA
cdr3_nt: TGTGCCAGCAGTCCCCCCCTACCGGGACCGTACAATGAGCAGTTCTTC
cdr3_aa: CASSPPLPGPYNEQFF

v_call: TRBV4-1
j_call: TRBJ1-4
clone_size: many
d_call: NA
cdr3_nt: TGCGCCAGCAGCCAATTGTACGAGGGGCCGCCTAATGAAAAACTGTTTTTT
cdr3_aa: CASSQLYEGPPNEKLFF

v_call: TRBV24-1
j_call: TRBJ1-5
clone_size: NA
d_call: NA
cdr3_nt: TGTGCCACCAGTGCCCCTGGACATAGCAATCAGCCCCAGCATTTT
cdr3_aa: CATSAPGHSNQPQHF

v_call: TRBV4-2
j_call: TRBJ2-1
clone_size: many
d_call: NA
cdr3_nt: TGTGCCAGCAGTACTGCGGGGAACTCCTACAATGAGCAGTTCTTC
cdr3_aa: CASSTAGNSYNEQFF

v_call: TRBV7-2
j_call: TRBJ1-1
clone_size: many
d_call: NA
cdr3_nt: TGTGCCAGCAGCTTTTATCCCGCGGGAGAAGCTTTCTTT
cdr3_aa: CASSFYPAGEAFF

v_call: TRBV7-8
j_call: TRBJ1-1
clone_size: many
d_call: NA
cdr3_nt: TGTGCCAGCAGCTTCTCCAGCCTTGAAGCTTTCTTT
cdr3_aa: CASSFSSLEAFF

v_call: TRBV7-9
j_call: TRBJ2-1
clone_size: few
d_call: NA
cdr3_nt: TGTGCCAGCAGCTCGAGTAGGTGGGGTAATGAGCAGTTCTTC
cdr3_aa: CASSSSRWGNEQFF

v_call: TRBV29-1
j_call: TRBJ2-3
clone_size: many
d_call: NA
cdr3_nt: TGCAGCGCCCAACTCCAGGCCGTGTCCACAGATACGCAGTATTTT
cdr3_aa: CSAQLQAVSTDTQYF

v_call: TRBV20-1
j_call: TRBJ1-2
clone_size: few
d_call: NA
cdr3_nt: TGCAGTGCTAGAGATACCTTCTATGGCTACACCTTC
cdr3_aa: CSARDTFYGYTF

v_call: TRBV12-5
j_call: TRBJ2-1
clone_size: NA
d_call: TRBD2
cdr3_nt: TGTGCTAGTGGTTTGGTAAGACTAGCGGGGGCCTTC
cdr3_aa: CASGLVRLAGAF

v_call: TRBV19
j_call: TRBJ1-2
clone_size: few
d_call: NA
cdr3_nt: TGTGCCAGTCGAACAGGGCCAGGCTCTGGCTACACCTTC
cdr3_aa: CASRTGPGSGYTF

v_call: TRBV9
j_call: TRBJ2-5
clone_size: many
d_call: NA
cdr3_nt: TGTGCCAGCAGCGTAGAGGCTAGCGAGACCCAGTACTTC
cdr3_aa: CASSVEASETQYF

v_call: TRBV5-1
j_call: TRBJ2-7
clone_size: many
d_call: TRBD1
cdr3_nt: TGCGCCAGCAGCGTGGGACAGGGGGCGCGAGAGCAGTACTTC
cdr3_aa: CASSVGQGAREQYF

v_call: TRBV4-3
j_call: TRBJ2-1
clone_size: few
d_call: NA
cdr3_nt: TGCGCCAGCAGCCACAACTATTACAATGAGCAGTTCTTC
cdr3_aa: CASSHNYYNEQFF

v_call: TRBV20-1
j_call: TRBJ2-7
clone_size: many
d_call: TRBD2
cdr3_nt: TGCAGTGCTAGGGAGCGGGAATTGTACGAGCAGTACTTC
cdr3_aa: CSARERELYEQYF

v_call: TRBV4-3
j_call: TRBJ1-2
clone_size: NA
d_call: NA
cdr3_nt: TGCGCCAGCAGCCCACCGGGGGCAGGAGGGGTCTATGGCTACACCTTC
cdr3_aa: CASSPPGAGGVYGYTF

v_call: TRBV19
j_call: TRBJ1-2
clone_size: many
d_call: NA
cdr3_nt: TGTGCCAGTAGTATAGACCGACAGTCCTATGGCTACACCTTC
cdr3_aa: CASSIDRQSYGYTF

v_call: TRBV7-2
j_call: TRBJ1-5
clone_size: few
d_call: TRBD1
cdr3_nt: TGTGCCAGCAGCTTCGACAGGGGGGTCAATCAGCCCCAGCATTTT
cdr3_aa: CASSFDRGVNQPQHF

v_call: TRBV4-3
j_call: TRBJ2-7
clone_size: NA
d_call: NA
cdr3_nt: TGCGCCAGCAGCTTAACCTGGCACGGGGACTACGAGCAGTACTTC
cdr3_aa: CASSLTWHGDYEQYF

v_call: TRBV11-2
j_call: TRBJ2-3
clone_size: many
d_call: TRBD2
cdr3_nt: TGTGCCAGCAGTCTATTAGCGGGGGGCACAGATACGCAGTATTTT
cdr3_aa: CASSLLAGGTDTQYF

v_call: TRBV27
j_call: TRBJ2-5
clone_size: many
d_call: NA
cdr3_nt: TGTGCCAGCAGTTTATTGTTTCCGGGAGAGGGGGAGACCCAGTACTTC
cdr3_aa: CASSLLFPGEGETQYF

v_call: TRBV27
j_call: TRBJ2-4
clone_size: many
d_call: TRBD2
cdr3_nt: TGTGCCAGCAGCCCAGCGGGAGGAGATGACATTCAGTACTTC
cdr3_aa: CASSPAGGDDIQYF